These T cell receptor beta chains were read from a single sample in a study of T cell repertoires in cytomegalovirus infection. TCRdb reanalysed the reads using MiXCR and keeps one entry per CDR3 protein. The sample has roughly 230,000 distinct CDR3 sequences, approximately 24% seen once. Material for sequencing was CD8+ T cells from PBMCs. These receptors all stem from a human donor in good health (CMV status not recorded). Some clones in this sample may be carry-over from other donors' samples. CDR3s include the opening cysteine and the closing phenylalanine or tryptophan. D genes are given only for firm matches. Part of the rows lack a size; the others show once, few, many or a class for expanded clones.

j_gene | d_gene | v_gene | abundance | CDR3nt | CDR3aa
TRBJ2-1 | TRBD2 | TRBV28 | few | TGTGCCAGCAGGCCCCTAGTTTTAGCGGGGTCCTACAATGAGCAGTTCTTC | CASRPLVLAGSYNEQFF
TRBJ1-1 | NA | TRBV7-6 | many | TGTGCCAGCAGCTTAGTAGAGAACACTGAAGCTTTCTTT | CASSLVENTEAFF
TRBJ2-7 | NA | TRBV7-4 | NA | TGTGCCAGCAGCCAAGGCAACTTCTACGAGCAGTACTTC | CASSQGNFYEQYF
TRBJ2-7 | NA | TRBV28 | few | TGTGCCAGCAGGGGAAAGACAGTGCCCTACGAGCAGTACTTC | CASRGKTVPYEQYF
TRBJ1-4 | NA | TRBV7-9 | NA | TGTGCCAGCAGCCGAGGGTTGGAAAAACTGTTTTTT | CASSRGLEKLFF
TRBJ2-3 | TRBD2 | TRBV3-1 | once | TGTGCCAGCAGCCAAGACCTAGCGGGTCCCCCTGGAGATATGCAGTATTTT | CASSQDLAGPPGDMQYF
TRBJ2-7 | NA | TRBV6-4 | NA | TGTGCCAGCAGTGAAAAAAATGGGGACTCCTACGAGCAGTACTTC | CASSEKNGDSYEQYF
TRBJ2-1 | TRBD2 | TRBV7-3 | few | TGTGCCAGCAGCCTGACTAGCGGGGAATACAATGAGCAGTTCTTC | CASSLTSGEYNEQFF
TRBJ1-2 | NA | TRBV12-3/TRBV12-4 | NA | TGTGCCAGCAGTTTAAGGACAGCTAACTATGGCTACACCTTC | CASSLRTANYGYTF
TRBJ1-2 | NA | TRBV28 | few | TGTGCCAGCAGACCAGACAGTCACTATGGCTACACCTTC | CASRPDSHYGYTF
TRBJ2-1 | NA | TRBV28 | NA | TGTGCCAGCAGTTTTCGCGGTCCAACTAACAATGAGCAGTTCTTC | CASSFRGPTNNEQFF
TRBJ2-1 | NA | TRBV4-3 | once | TGCGCCAGCAGCCCAGGGTTGGGAAATGAGCGGTTCTTC | CASSPGLGNERFF
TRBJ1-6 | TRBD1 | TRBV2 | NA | TGTGCCAGCAGTGGGGAGAGGACAGGGCGGAATTCACCCCTCCACTTT | CASSGERTGRNSPLHF
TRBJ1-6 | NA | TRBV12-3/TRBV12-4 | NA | TGTGCCAGCAGAATTACGGGACTCTATAATTCACCCCTCCACTTT | CASRITGLYNSPLHF
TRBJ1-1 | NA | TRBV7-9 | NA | TGTGCCAGCAGCCAGGACGCTGAAGCTTTCTTT | CASSQDAEAFF
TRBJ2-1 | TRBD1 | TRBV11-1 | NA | TGTGCCAGCGCTGCCGGGACAGGTTTCAATGAGCAGTTCTTC | CASAAGTGFNEQFF
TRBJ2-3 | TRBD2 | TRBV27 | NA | TGTGCCAGCAGTCCTCCGGGACTAGGAGCGGGGGATACGCAGTATTTT | CASSPPGLGAGDTQYF
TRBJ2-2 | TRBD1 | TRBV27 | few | TGTGCCAGCAGCTCGACAGGGCTGACCGGGGAGCTGTTTTTT | CASSSTGLTGELFF
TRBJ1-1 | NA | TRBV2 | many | TGTGCCAGCAGACGGGAGGCGTTTGAAGCTTTCTTT | CASRREAFEAFF
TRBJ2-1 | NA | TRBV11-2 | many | TGTGCCAGCAGCCGTCTAGCAGTAAGGCAGTTCTTC | CASSRLAVRQFF
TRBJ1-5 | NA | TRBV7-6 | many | TGTGCCAGCAGCGATTTCGCCGGTAGCAATCAGCCCCAGCATTTT | CASSDFAGSNQPQHF
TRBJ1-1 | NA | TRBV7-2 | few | TGTGCCAGCAGCTTGATGGGGGGGGCTGAAGCTTTCTTT | CASSLMGGAEAFF